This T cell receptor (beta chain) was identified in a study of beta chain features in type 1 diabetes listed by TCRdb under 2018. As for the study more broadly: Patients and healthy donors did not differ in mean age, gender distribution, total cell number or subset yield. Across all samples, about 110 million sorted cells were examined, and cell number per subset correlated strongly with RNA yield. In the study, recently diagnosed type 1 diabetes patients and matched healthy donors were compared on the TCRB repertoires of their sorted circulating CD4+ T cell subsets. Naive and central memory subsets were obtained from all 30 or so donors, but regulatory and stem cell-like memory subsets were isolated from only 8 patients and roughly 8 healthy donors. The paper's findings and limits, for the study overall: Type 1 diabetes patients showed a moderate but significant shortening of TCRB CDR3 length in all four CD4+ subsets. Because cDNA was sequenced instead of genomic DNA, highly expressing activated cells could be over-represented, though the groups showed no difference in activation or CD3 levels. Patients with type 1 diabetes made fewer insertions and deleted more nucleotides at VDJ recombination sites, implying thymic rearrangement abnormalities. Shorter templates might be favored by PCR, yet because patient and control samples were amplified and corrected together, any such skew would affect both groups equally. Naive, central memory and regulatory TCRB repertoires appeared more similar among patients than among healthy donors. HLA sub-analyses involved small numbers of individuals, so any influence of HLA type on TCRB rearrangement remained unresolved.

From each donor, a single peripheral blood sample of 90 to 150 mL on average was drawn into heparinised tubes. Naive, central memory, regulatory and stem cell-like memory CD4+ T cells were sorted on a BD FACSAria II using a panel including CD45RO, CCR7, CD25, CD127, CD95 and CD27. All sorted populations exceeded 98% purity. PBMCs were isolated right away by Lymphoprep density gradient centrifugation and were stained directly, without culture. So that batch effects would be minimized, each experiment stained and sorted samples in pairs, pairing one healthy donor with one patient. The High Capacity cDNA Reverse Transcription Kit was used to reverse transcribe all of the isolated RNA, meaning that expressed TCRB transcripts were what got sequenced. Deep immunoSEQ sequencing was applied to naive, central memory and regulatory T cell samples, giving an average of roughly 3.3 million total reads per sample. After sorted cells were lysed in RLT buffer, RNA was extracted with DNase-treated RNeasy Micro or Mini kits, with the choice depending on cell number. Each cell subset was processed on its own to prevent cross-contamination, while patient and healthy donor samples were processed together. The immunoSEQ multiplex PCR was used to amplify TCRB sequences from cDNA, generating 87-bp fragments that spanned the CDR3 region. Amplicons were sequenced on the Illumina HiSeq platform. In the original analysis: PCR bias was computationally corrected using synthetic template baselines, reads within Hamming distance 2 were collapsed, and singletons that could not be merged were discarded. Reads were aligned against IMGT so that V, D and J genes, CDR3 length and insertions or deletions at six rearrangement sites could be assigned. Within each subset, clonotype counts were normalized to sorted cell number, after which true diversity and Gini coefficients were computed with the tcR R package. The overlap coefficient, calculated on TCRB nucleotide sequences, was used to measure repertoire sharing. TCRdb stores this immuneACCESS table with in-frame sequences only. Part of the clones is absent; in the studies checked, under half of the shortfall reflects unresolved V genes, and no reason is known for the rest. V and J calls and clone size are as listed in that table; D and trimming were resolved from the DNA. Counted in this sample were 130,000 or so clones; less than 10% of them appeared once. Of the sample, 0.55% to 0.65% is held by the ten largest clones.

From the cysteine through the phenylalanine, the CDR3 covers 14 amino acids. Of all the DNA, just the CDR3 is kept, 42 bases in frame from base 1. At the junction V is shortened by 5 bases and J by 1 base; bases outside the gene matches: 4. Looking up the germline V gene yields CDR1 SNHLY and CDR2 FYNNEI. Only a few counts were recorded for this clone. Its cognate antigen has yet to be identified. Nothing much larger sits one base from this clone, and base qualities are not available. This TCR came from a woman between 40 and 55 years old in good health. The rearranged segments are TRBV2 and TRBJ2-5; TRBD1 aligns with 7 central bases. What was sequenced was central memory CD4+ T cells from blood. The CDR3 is CASSNNRGQETQYF. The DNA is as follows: TGTGCCAGCAGTAACAACAGGGGCCAAGAGACCCAGTACTTC.